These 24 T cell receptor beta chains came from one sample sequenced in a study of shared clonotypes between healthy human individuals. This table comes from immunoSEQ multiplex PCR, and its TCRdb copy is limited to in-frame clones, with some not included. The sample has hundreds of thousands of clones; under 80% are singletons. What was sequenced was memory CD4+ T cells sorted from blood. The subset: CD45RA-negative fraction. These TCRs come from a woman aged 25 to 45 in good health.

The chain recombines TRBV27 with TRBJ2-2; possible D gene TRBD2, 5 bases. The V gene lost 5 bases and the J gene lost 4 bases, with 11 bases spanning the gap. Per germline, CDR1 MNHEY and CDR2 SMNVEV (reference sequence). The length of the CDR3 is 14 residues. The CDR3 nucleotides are TGTGCCAGCAGTACTAGTGCTGTCACCGGGGAGCTGTTTTTT. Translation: CASSTSAVTGELFF.

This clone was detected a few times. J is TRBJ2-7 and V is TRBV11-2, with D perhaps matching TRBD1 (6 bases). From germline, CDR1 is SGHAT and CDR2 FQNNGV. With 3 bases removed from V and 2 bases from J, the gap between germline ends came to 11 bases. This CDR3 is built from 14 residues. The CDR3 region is CASSFEGQTYEQYF. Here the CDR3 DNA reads TGTGCCAGCAGCTTTGAAGGACAGACCTACGAGCAGTACTTC.

CDR3 region: CASSEASVGANYGYTF. The CDR3 DNA reads as TGTGCCAGCAGTGAAGCGTCGGTGGGGGCTAACTATGGCTACACCTTC. The V gene is TRBV6-1, the J gene TRBJ1-2; a possible D gene is TRBD1 (5 bases). This CDR3 contains 16 residues. Germline V gene data show CDR1 as MNHNS and CDR2 as SASEGT. With 0 bases removed from V and 0 bases from J, the gap between germline ends came to 11 bases.

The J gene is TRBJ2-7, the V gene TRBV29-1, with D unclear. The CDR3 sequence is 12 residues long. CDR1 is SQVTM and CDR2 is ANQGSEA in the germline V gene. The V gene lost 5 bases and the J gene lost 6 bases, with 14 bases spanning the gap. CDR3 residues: CSVSLSRSEQYF. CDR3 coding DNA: TGCAGCGTTTCCCTCAGCCGTAGCGAGCAGTACTTC.

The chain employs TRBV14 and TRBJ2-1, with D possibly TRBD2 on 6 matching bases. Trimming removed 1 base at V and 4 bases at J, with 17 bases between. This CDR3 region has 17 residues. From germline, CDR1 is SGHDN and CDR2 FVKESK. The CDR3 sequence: CASSQGVRGLLYNEQFF. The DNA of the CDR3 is TGTGCCAGCAGCCAAGGCGTTAGAGGACTACTGTACAATGAGCAGTTCTTC.

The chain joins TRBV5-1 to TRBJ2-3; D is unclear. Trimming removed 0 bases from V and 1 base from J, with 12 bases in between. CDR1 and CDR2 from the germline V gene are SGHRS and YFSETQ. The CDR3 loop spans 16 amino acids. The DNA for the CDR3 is TGCGCCAGCAGCTTGGGGGCCACCACCCGCACAGATACGCAGTATTTT. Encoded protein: CASSLGATTRTDTQYF.

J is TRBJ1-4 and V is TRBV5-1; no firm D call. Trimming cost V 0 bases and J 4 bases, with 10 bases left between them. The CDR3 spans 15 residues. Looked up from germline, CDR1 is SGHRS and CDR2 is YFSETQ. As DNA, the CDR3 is TGCGCCAGCAGCTTGGGTGGGCAGTTTAATGAAAAACTGTTTTTT. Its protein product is CASSLGGQFNEKLFF.

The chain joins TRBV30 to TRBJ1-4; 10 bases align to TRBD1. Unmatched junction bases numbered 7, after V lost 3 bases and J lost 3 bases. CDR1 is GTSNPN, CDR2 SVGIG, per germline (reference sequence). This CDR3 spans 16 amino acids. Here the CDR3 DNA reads TGTGCCTGGAGGGGCGGACAGGGGGGCGCTAATGAAAAACTGTTTTTT. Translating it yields CAWRGGQGGANEKLFF.

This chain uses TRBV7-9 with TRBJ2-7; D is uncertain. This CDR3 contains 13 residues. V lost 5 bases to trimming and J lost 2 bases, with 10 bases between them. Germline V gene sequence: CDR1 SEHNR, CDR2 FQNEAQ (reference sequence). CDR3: CASSKDGTYEQYF. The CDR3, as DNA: TGTGCCAGCAGCAAAGACGGCACCTACGAGCAGTACTTC.

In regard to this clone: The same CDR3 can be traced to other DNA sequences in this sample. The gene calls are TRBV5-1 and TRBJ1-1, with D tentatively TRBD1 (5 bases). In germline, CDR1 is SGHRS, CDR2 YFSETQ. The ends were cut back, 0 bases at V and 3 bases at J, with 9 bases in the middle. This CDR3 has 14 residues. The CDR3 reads CASSLDQGDTEAFF. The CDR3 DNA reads TGCGCCAGCAGCTTGGATCAGGGCGACACTGAAGCTTTCTTT.

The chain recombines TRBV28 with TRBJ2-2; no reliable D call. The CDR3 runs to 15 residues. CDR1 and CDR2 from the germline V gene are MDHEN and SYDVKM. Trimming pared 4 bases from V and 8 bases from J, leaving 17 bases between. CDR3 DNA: TGTGCCAGCAGTTCCCGAAGCCCCGCGTCGGGGGAGCTGTTTTTT. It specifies CASSSRSPASGELFF.

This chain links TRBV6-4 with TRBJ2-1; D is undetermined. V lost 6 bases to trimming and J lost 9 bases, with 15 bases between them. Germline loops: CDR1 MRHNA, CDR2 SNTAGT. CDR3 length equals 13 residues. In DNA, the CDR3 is TGTGCCAGCAGAGAGTTAGGCCCCAGTGAGCAGTTCTTC. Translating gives CASRELGPSEQFF.

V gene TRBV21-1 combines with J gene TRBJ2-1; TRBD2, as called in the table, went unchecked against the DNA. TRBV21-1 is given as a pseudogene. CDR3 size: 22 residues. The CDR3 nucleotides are TGTGCCAGCGAACAGTCCCCCGAACTAGCTCTAGCGGGAGTTACCACCTACAATGAGCAGTTCTTC. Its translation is CASEQSPELALAGVTTYNEQFF.

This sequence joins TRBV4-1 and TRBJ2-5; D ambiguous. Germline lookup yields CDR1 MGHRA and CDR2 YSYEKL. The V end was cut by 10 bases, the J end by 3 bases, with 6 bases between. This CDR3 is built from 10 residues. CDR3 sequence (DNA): TGCGCCAACCAAGAAGAGACCCAGTACTTC. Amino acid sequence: CANQEETQYF.

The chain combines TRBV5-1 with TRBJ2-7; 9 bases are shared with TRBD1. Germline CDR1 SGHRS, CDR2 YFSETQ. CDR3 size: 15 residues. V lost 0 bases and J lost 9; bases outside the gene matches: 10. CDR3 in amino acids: CASSLGDRDTGAQYF. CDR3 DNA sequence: TGCGCCAGCAGCTTGGGGGACAGGGACACTGGTGCGCAGTACTTC.

The CDR3 sequence: CASSQGAGGPRYEQYF. The CDR3 coding sequence is TGCGCCAGCAGCCAGGGGGCGGGAGGTCCACGCTACGAGCAGTACTTC. The rearrangement joins TRBV4-1 to TRBJ2-7; 8 bases are a match to TRBD2. Germline V lookup: CDR1 MGHRA, CDR2 YSYEKL. J lost 3 bases, V lost 3 bases, and 10 bases had no gene match. The CDR3 is 16 residues long.

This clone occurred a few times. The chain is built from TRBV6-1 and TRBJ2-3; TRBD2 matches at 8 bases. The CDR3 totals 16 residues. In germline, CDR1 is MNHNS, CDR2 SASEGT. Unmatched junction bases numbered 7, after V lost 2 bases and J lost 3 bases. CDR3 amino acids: CASSEFRAGVTDTQYF. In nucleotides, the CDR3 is TGTGCCAGCAGTGAATTTCGAGCGGGAGTTACAGATACGCAGTATTTT.

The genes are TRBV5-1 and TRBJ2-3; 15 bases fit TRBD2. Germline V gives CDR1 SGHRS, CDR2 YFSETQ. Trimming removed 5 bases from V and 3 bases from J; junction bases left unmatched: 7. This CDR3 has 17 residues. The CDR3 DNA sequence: TGCGCCAGCAGTTATGGGACTAGCGGGAGGATAACAGATACGCAGTATTTT. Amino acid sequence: CASSYGTSGRITDTQYF.

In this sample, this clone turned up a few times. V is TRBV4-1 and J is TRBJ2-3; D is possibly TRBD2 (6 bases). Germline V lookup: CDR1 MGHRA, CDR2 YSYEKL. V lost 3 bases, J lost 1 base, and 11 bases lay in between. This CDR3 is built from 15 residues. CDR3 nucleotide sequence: TGCGCCAGCAGCCATCAGGGCGGGGGCACAGATACGCAGTATTTT. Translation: CASSHQGGGTDTQYF.

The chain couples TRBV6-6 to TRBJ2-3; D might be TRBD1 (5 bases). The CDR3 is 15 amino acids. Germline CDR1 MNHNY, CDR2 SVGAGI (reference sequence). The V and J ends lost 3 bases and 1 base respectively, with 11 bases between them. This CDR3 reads CASSYGGAGTDTQYF. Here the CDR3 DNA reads TGTGCCAGCAGTTATGGTGGGGCGGGCACAGATACGCAGTATTTT.

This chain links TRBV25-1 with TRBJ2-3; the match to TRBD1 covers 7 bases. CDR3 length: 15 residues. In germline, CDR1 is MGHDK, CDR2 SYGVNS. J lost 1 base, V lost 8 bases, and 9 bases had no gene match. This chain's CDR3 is CASAPRTGGTDTQYF. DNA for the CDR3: TGTGCCAGCGCCCCGCGGACAGGCGGCACAGATACGCAGTATTTT.

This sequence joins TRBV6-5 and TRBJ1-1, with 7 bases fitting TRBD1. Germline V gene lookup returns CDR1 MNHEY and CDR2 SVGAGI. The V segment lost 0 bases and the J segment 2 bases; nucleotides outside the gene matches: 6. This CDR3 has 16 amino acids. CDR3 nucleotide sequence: TGTGCCAGCAGTTACTCAGGGGGCCCCCCAAACACTGAAGCTTTCTTT. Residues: CASSYSGGPPNTEAFF.

The CDR3 loop reads CASSRRNTLYGYTF. Here the CDR3 DNA reads TGTGCCAGCAGCCGGAGAAATACACTTTATGGCTACACCTTC. The genes are TRBV28 and TRBJ1-2, with D hard to call. From germline, CDR1 is MDHEN and CDR2 SYDVKM. With 6 bases removed from V and 5 bases from J, the gap between germline ends came to 16 bases. There are 14 residues in the CDR3.

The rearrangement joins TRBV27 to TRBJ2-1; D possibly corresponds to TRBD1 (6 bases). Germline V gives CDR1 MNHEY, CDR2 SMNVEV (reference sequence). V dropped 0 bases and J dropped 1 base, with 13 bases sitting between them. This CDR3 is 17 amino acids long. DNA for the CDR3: TGTGCCAGCAGTTTATCCCTAGGGGGAAGGTCCTACAATGAGCAGTTCTTC. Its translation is CASSLSLGGRSYNEQFF.